These 5 T cell receptor beta chains were sequenced from one sample in a study of blood T cell repertoires in COVID-19. TCRdb's copy holds only in-frame clones and misses some; the assay was immunoSEQ multiplex PCR. The sample lists some 220,000 clones, 80% occurring once. Sequencing used peripheral blood. The receptors come from a human donor in a cohort sampled during active COVID-19.

The chain couples TRBV6-5 to TRBJ1-6; D perhaps matches TRBD1 (6 bases). Germline loops: CDR1 MNHEY, CDR2 SVGAGI. The CDR3 covers 13 residues. The ends were cut back, 7 bases at V and 13 bases at J, with 17 bases in the middle. CDR3 amino acids: CASTSEQGTPLHF. CDR3 in DNA: TGTGCCAGCACCTCGGAACAGGGTACCCCCCTCCACTTT.

J is TRBJ1-5 and V is TRBV15, with TRBD1 as a possible D gene (6 bases). V lost 3 bases, J lost 6 bases, and 15 bases lay in between. Germline V gives CDR1 LNHNV, CDR2 YYDKDF (reference sequence). There are 15 residues in the CDR3. The CDR3 DNA reads TGTGCCACCAGCAGTCAAGGGGGGGCGAGTCAGCCCCAGCATTTT. This translates into CATSSQGGASQPQHF.

This sequence joins TRBV5-1 and TRBJ2-7; 10 bases align to TRBD1. Germline CDR1 SGHRS, CDR2 YFSETQ. The CDR3 has 13 amino acids. V lost 7 bases and J lost 7; bases outside the gene matches: 8. Written as DNA, the CDR3 is TGCGCCAGCGGAGGACAGGGGGTTGGAGAGCAGTACTTC. Translated: CASGGQGVGEQYF.

The chain joins TRBV29-1 to TRBJ1-2, with D uncertain. CDR3 size: 11 residues. Trimming removed 6 bases from V and 5 bases from J, with 10 bases in between. Germline lookup yields CDR1 SQVTM and CDR2 ANQGSEA. The CDR3 here is CSVETTYGYTF. For the CDR3, the DNA is TGCAGCGTAGAGACGACTTATGGCTACACCTTC.

The chain has TRBV18 and TRBJ2-7, with TRBD1 matching 12 bases. The CDR3 sequence is 14 residues long. CDR1 and CDR2 from the germline V gene are KGHSH and LQKENI. V lost 4 bases, J lost 2 bases, and 0 bases stayed unmatched. The CDR3 reads CASSRDRGPYEQYF. CDR3 coding DNA: TGTGCCAGCTCACGGGACAGGGGGCCCTACGAGCAGTACTTC.